This entry lists 12 T cell receptor beta chains sequenced from one sample in a study of T-cell reconstitution after alpha-beta-depleted transplantation in children. Molecular barcoding with unique molecular identifiers was used for the TCRbeta library. TCRdb called the PCR reads again in MiXCR, with one record for every CDR3 protein. This sample has under 250,000 distinct CDR3 sequences, with roughly 18% found just once. Material: PBMCs, mostly from graft donor cells, obtained 360 days after TCRalphabeta/CD19-depleted stem cell transplant. Receptors originate from a male patient aged 2-10 years who had a stem cell transplant for acute lymphoblastic leukemia, so the T cells may come from the graft donor.

This clonotype was counted only a few times. The rearrangement links TRBV7-2 to TRBJ1-6; the match to TRBD1 covers 7 bases. Germline-derived CDR1 and CDR2 are SGHTA and FQGNSA. V was clipped by 1 base and J by 9 bases; unmatched bases: 3. The CDR3 has 14 amino acids. As DNA, the CDR3 is TGTGCCAGCAGCTTAGGACAGGGAATTTCACCCCTCCACTTT. Translation gives CASSLGQGISPLHF.

The chain couples TRBV6-2 or TRBV6-3 to TRBJ2-1; TRBD2 matches 10 bases. Germline lookup yields CDR1 MNHEY and CDR2 SVGEGT. The CDR3 runs to 16 residues. J lost 2 bases, V lost 5 bases, and 6 bases had no gene match. CDR3 sequence: CASSDQRGGPYNEQFF. DNA for the CDR3: TGTGCCAGCAGTGACCAGCGGGGGGGCCCCTACAATGAGCAGTTCTTC.

There are a few counts of this clonotype. The V and J genes are TRBV12-3 or TRBV12-4 and TRBJ2-2, with D unclear. CDR3 size: 12 residues. V gave up 1 base and J gave up 8 bases, with 5 bases separating them. CDR3 in DNA: TGTGCCAGCAGTTTAGGAGGAGGGGAGCTGTTTTTT. Translation: CASSLGGGELFF.

This clonotype was found a few times. This chain uses TRBV11-2 with TRBJ2-3; possibly TRBD2 for D (6 bases). CDR3 length: 15 amino acids. Germline loops: CDR1 SGHAT, CDR2 FQNNGV. Trimming took 2 bases from V and 1 from J, leaving 10 bases between them. This CDR3 reads CASSLRTTGTDTQYF. CDR3 DNA sequence: TGTGCCAGCAGCTTACGGACTACCGGCACAGATACGCAGTATTTT.

CDR3 DNA sequence: TGTGCCAGTAGGAGGGACTATGGCTACACCTTC. Translated, it gives CASRRDYGYTF. The chain carries TRBV12-3 or TRBV12-4 and TRBJ1-2; D not certain. V shed 9 bases and J shed 3 bases, with 8 bases lying between them. The CDR3 runs 11 residues.

The chain couples TRBV14 to TRBJ1-4, with D possibly matching TRBD1 (6 bases). The length of the CDR3 is 21 residues. Per germline, CDR1 SGHDN and CDR2 FVKESK. Trimming cost V 0 bases and J 0 bases, with 23 bases left between them. In DNA form, the CDR3 reads TGTGCCAGCAGCCAAGACGGTTGGCCTGGACCACAGGGACCAACTAATGAAAAACTGTTTTTT. Residues: CASSQDGWPGPQGPTNEKLFF.

The chain employs TRBV15 and TRBJ2-3, with 13 positions matching TRBD2. Germline CDR1 is LNHNV and CDR2 is YYDKDF (reference sequence). The J segment lost 0 bases and the V segment lost 1 base, leaving 7 bases of the junction unmatched. CDR3 size: 19 residues. This CDR3 reads CATSRVPGLAGVSTDTQYF. As DNA, the CDR3 is TGTGCCACCAGCAGAGTTCCCGGACTAGCGGGGGTGAGCACAGATACGCAGTATTTT.

This clonotype was observed a handful of times. Written as DNA, the CDR3 is TGTGCCAGCAGGTCCGGGACAGGGTCCTACGAGCAGTACTTC. This codes for CASRSGTGSYEQYF. This sequence joins TRBV3-1 and TRBJ2-7; 9 nucleotides line up with TRBD1. The CDR3 has 14 amino acids. CDR1 is LGHDT, CDR2 YNNKEL, per germline (reference sequence). The J segment lost 1 base and the V segment lost 6 bases, leaving 4 bases of the junction unmatched.

This clonotype showed up just a few times. J is TRBJ2-1 and V is TRBV20-1, with 7 bases that match TRBD2. Per germline, CDR1 DFQATT and CDR2 SNEGSKA (reference sequence). The CDR3 runs to 15 residues. This CDR3 is CRPQSGDLFGNEQFF. The CDR3 DNA reads as TGCAGGCCGCAGAGCGGGGACTTATTCGGCAATGAGCAGTTCTTC.

This clonotype was observed a few times. This sequence joins TRBV6-5 and TRBJ1-1; no firm D call. The V gene lost 2 bases and the J gene lost 5 bases, with 9 bases spanning the gap. Germline CDR1 reads MNHEY; CDR2 reads SVGAGI. The CDR3 totals 13 residues. CDR3 DNA sequence: TGTGCCAGCAGTTACCAGGTAACGACTGAAGCTTTCTTT. It specifies CASSYQVTTEAFF.

The genes are TRBV29-1 and TRBJ2-7, with 10 bases identical to TRBD1. The CDR3 is 16 amino acids. Germline V gene lookup returns CDR1 SQVTM and CDR2 ANQGSEA. Trimming at V came to 5 bases and at J to 0 bases, leaving 10 bases not matched to a gene. CDR3 sequence reads: CSVTGQGGRASYEQYF. DNA of the CDR3: TGCAGCGTTACCGGACAGGGGGGGAGGGCCTCCTACGAGCAGTACTTC.

The chain links TRBV20-1 to TRBJ2-7; D may be TRBD1 or TRBD2 (5 bases each). The ends were cut back, 5 bases at V and 2 bases at J, with 7 bases in the middle. The CDR3 runs to 11 residues. Germline loops: CDR1 DFQATT, CDR2 SNEGSKA (reference sequence). Here the CDR3 DNA reads TGCAGTGCTGGGACCCCCTACGAGCAGTACTTC. Translation: CSAGTPYEQYF.